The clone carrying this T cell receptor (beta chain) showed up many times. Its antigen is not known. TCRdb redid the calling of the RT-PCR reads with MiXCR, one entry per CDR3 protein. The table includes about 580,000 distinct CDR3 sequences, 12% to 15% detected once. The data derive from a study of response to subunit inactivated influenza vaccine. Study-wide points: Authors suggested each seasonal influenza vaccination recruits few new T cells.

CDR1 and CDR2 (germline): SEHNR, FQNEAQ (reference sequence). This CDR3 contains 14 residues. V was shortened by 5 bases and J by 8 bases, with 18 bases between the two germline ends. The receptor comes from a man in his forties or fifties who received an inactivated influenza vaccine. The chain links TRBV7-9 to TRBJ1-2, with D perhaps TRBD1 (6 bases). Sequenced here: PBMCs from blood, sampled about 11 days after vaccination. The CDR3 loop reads CASSPSGQTRGYTF. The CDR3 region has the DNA TGTGCCAGCAGCCCATCTGGACAGACCAGGGGCTACACCTTC.